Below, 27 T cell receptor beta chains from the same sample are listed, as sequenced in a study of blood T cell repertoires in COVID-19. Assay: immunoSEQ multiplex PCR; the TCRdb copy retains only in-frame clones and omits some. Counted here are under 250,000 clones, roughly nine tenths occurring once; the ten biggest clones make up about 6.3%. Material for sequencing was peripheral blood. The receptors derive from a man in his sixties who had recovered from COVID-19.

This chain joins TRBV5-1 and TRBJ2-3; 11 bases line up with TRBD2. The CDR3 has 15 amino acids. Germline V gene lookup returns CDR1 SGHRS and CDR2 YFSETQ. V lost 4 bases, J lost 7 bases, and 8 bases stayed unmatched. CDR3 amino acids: CASSPGSGGAYTQYF. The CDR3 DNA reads TGCGCCAGCAGCCCCGGTAGCGGGGGGGCATATACGCAGTATTTT.

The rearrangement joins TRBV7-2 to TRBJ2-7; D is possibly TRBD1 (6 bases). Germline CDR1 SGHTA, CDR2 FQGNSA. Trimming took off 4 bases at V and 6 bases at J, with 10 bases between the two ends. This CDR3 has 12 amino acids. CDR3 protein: CASSSDSFEQYF. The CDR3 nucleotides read TGTGCCAGCAGCTCGGACAGCTTCGAGCAGTACTTC.

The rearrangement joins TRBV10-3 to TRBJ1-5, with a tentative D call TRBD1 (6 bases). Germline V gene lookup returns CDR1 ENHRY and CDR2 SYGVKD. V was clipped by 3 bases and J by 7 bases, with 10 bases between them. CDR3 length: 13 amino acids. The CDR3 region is CAISEQGSQPQHF. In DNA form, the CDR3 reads TGTGCCATCAGTGAACAGGGAAGCCAGCCCCAGCATTTT.

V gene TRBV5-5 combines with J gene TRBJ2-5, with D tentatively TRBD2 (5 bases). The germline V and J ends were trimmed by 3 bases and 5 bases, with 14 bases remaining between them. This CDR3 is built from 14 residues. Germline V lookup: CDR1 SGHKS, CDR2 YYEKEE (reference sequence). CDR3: CASSSLSRGETQYF. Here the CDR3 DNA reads TGTGCCAGCAGCTCGCTCTCTCGAGGGGAGACCCAGTACTTC. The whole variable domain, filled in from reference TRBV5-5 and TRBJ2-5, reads DAGVTQSPTHLIKTRGQQVTLRCSPISGHKSVSWYQQVLGQGPQFIFQYYEKEERGRGNFPDRFSARQFPNYSSELNVNALLLGDSALYLCASSSLSRGETQYFGPGTRLLVL.

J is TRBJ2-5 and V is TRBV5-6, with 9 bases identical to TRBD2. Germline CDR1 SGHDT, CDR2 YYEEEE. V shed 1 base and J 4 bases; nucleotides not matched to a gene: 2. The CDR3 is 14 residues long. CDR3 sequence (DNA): TGTGCCAGCAGCTTGATAGCGGGAGTAGAGACCCAGTACTTC. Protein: CASSLIAGVETQYF.

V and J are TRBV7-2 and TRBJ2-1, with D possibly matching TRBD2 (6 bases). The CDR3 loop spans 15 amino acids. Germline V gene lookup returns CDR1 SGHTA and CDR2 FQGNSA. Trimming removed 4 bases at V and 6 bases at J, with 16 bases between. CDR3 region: CASSSHQAGGNEQFF. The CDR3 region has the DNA TGTGCCAGCAGCTCCCACCAAGCCGGGGGCAATGAGCAGTTCTTC. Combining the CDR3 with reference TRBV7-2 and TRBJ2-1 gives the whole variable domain GAGVSQSPSNKVTEKGKDVELRCDPISGHTALYWYRQSLGQGLEFLIYFQGNSAPDKSGLPSDRFSAERTGGSVSTLTIQRTQQEDSAVYLCASSSHQAGGNEQFFGPGTRLTVL.

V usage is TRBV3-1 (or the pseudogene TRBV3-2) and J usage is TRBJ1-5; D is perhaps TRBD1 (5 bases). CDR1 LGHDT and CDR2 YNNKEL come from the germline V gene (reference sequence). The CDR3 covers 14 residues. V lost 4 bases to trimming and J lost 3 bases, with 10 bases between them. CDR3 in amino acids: CASSLGGFNQPQHF. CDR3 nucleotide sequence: TGTGCCAGCAGCCTCGGGGGGTTCAATCAGCCCCAGCATTTT.

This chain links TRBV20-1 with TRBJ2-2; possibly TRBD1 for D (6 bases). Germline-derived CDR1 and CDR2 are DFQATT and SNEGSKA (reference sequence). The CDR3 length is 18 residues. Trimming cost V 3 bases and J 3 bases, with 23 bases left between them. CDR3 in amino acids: CSASSWSDSHGDTGELFF. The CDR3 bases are TGCAGTGCTAGTAGTTGGTCGGACAGCCACGGGGACACCGGGGAGCTGTTTTTT.

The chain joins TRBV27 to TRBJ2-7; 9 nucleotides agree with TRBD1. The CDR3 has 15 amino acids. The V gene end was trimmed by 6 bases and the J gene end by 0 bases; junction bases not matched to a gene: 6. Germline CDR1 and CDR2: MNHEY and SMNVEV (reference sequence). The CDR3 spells CASSPGQGISYEQYF. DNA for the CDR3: TGTGCCAGCAGCCCGGGACAGGGAATCTCCTACGAGCAGTACTTC.

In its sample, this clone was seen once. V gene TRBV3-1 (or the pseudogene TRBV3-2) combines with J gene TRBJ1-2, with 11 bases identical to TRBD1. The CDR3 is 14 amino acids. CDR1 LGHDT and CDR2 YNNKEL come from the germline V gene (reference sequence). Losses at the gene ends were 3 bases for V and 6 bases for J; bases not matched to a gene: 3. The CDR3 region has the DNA TGTGCCAGCAGCCATGCGGACAGGGGGCATGGCTACACCTTC. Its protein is CASSHADRGHGYTF.

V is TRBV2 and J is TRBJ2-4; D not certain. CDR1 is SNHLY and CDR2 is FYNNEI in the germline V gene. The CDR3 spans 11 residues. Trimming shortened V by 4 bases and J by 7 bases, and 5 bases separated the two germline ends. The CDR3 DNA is TGTGCCAGCAGTGTATTGAACATTCAGTACTTC. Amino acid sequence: CASSVLNIQYF.

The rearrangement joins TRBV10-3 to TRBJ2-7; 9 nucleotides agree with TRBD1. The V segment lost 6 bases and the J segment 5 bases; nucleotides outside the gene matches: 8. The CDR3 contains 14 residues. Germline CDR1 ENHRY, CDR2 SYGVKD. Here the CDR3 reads CAIRRQGGVNEQYF. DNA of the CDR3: TGTGCCATCAGGAGACAGGGGGGTGTGAACGAGCAGTACTTC.

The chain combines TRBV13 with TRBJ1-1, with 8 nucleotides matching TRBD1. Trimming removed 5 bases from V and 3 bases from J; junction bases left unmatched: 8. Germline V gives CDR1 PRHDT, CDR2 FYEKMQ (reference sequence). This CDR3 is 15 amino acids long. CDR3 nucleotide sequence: TGTGCCAGCAGCGAAAACAGGGGGGAAGACACTGAAGCTTTCTTT. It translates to CASSENRGEDTEAFF.

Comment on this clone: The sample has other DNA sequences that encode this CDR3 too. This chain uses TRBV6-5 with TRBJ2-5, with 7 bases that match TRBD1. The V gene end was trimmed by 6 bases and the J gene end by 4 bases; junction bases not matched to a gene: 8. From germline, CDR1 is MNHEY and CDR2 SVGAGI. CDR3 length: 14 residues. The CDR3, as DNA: TGTGCCAGCAGGCCCGCAGGGGGTGGAGAGACCCAGTACTTC. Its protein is CASRPAGGGETQYF.

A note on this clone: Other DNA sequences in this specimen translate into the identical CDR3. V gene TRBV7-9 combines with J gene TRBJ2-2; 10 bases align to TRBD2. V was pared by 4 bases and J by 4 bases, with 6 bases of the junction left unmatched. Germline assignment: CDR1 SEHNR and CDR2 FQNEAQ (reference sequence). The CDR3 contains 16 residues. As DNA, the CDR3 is TGTGCCAGCAGCTCCCGGACTAGCGGTCCCACCGGGGAGCTGTTTTTT. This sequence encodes CASSSRTSGPTGELFF. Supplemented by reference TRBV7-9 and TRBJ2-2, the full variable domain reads DTGVSQNPRHKITKRGQNVTFRCDPISEHNRLYWYRQTLGQGPEFLTYFQNEAQLEKSRLLSDRFSAERPKGSFSTLEIQRTEQGDSAMYLCASSSRTSGPTGELFFGEGSRLTVL.

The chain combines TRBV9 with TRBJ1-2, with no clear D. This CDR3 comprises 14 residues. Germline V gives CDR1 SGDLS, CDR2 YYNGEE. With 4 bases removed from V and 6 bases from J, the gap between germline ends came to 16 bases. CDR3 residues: CASSPLGGSNGYTF. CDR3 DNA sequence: TGTGCCAGCAGCCCCTTGGGCGGGAGCAATGGCTACACCTTC.

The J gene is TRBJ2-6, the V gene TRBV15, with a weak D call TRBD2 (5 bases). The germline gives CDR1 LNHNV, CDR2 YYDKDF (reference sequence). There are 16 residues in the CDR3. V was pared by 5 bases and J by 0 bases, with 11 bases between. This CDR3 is CATSDGVNSGANVLTF. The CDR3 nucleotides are TGTGCCACCAGCGACGGGGTTAACTCTGGGGCCAACGTCCTGACTTTC.

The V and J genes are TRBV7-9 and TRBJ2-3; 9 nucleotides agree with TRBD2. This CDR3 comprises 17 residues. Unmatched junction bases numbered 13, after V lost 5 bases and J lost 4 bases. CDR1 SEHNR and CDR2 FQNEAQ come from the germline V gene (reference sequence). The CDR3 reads CASSPLAPSGESDTQYF. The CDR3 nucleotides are TGTGCCAGCAGCCCACTAGCCCCTAGCGGGGAATCAGATACGCAGTATTTT.

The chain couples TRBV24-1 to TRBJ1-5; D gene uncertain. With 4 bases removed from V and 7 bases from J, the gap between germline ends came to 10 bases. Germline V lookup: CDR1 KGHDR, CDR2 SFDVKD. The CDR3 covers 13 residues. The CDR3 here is CATSENSGQPQHF. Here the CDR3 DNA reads TGTGCCACCAGTGAGAACAGCGGGCAGCCCCAGCATTTT.

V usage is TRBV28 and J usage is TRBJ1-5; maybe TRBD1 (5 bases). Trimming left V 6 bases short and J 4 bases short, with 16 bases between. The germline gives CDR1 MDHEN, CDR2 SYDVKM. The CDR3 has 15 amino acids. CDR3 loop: CASRRPGLVNQPQHF. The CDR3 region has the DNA TGTGCCAGCAGACGTCCGGGACTGGTGAATCAGCCCCAGCATTTT.

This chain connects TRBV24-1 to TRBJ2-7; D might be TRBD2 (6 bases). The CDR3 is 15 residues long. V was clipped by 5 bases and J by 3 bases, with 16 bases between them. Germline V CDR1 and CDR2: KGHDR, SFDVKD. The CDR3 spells CATSGLGLGGYEQYF. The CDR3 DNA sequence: TGTGCCACCAGTGGGTTGGGACTGGGGGGCTACGAGCAGTACTTC.

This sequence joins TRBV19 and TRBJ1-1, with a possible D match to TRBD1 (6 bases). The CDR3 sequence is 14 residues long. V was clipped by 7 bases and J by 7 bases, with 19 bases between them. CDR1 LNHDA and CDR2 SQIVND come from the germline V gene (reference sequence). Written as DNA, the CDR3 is TGTGCCAGTACCAGGACAGTCGCGAGTCTTGAAGCTTTCTTT. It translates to CASTRTVASLEAFF.

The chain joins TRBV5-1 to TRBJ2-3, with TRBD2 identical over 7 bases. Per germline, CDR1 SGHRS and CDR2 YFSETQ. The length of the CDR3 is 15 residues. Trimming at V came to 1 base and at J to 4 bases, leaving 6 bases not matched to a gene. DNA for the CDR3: TGCGCCAGCAGCTTGATCGCGGGGGTGTCAGATACGCAGTATTTT. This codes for CASSLIAGVSDTQYF.

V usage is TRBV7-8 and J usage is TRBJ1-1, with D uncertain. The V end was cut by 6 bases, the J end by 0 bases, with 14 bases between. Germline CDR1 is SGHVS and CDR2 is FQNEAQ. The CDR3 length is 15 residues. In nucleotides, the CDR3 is TGTGCCAGCAGGCGCACACAGATCCTGAACACTGAAGCTTTCTTT. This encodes CASRRTQILNTEAFF.

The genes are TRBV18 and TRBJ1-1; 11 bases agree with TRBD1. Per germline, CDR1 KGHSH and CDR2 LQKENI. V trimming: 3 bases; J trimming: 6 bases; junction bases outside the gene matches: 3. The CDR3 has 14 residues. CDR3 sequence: CASSPGQGASEAFF. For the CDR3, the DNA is TGTGCCAGCTCACCTGGACAGGGGGCCTCTGAAGCTTTCTTT.

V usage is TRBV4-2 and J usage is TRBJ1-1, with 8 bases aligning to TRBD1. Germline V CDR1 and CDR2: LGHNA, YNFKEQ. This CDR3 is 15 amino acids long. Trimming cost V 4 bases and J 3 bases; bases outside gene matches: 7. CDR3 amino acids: CASSLFGQGDTEAFF. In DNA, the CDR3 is TGTGCCAGCAGCCTCTTCGGACAGGGAGACACTGAAGCTTTCTTT.

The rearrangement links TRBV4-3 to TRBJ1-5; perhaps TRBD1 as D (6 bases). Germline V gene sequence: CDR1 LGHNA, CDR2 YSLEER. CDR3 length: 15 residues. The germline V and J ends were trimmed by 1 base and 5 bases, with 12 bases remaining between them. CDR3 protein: CASSQGLQGYQPQHF. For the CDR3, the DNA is TGCGCCAGCAGCCAAGGATTGCAGGGGTATCAGCCCCAGCATTTT.